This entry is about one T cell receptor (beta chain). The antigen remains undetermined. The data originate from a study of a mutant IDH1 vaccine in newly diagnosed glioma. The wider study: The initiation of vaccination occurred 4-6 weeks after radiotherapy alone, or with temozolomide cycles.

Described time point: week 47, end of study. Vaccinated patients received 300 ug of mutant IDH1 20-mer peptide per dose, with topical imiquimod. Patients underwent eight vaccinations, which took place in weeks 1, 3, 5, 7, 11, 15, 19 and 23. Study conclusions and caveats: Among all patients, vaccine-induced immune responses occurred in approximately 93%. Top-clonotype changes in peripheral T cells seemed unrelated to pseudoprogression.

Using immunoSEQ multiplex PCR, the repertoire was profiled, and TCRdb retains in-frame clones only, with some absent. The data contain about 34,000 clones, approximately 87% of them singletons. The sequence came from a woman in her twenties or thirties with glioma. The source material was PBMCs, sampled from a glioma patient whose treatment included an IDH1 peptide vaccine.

The CDR3 nucleotides read TGTGCCTCCAGGCCCTCCATCGGAGAGACCCAGTACTTC. It is translated as CASRPSIGETQYF. The rearrangement links TRBV5-8 to TRBJ2-5, with D unclear. The germline V and J ends were trimmed by 10 bases and 4 bases, with 17 bases remaining between them. CDR3 length equals 13 residues. Germline V gene lookup returns CDR1 SGHTS and CDR2 YDEGEE.